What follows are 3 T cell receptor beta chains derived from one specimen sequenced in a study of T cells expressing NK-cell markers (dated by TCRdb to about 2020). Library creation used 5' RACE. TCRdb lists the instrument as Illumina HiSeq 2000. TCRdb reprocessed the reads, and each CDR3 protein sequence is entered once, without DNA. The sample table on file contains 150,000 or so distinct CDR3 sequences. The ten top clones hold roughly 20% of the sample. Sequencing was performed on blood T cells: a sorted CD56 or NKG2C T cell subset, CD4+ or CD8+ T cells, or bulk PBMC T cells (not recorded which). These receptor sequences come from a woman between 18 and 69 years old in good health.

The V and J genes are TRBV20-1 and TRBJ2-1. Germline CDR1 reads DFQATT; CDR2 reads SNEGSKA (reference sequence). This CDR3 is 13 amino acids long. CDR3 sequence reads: CSARAVGYNEQFF.

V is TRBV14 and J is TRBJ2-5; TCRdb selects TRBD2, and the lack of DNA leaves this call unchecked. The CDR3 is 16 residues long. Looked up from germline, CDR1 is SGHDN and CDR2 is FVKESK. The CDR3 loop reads CASRPSGRTGGETQYF.

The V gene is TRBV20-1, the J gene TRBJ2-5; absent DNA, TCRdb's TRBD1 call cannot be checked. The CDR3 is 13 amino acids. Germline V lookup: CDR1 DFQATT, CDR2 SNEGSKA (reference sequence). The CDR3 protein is CSAPRTVRETQYF.